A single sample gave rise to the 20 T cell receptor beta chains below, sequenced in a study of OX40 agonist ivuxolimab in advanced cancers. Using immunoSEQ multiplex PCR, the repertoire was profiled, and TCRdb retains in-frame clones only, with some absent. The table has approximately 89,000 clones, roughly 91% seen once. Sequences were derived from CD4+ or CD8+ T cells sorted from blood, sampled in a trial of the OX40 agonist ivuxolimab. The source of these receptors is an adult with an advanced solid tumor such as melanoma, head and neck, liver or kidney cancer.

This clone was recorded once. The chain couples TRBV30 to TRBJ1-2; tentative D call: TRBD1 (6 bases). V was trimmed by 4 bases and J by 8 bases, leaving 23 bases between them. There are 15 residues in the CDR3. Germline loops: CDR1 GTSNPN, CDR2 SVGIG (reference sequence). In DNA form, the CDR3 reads TGTGCCTGGATCGGAGACCCCGGGGGGGCTCGGGGCTACACCTTC. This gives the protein CAWIGDPGGARGYTF. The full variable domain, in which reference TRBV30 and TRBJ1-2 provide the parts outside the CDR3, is SQTIHQWPATLVQPVGSPLSLECTVEGTSNPNLYWYRQAAGRGLQLLFYSVGIGQISSEVPQNLSASRPQDRQFILSSKKLLLSDSGFYLCAWIGDPGGARGYTFGSGTRLTVV.

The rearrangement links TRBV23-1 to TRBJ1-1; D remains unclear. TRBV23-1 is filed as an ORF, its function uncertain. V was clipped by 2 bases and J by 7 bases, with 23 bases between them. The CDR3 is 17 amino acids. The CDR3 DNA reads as TGCGCCAGCAGTCAACAATCCTACGAGGTAGAAACGGGTGAAGCTTTCTTT. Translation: CASSQQSYEVETGEAFF.

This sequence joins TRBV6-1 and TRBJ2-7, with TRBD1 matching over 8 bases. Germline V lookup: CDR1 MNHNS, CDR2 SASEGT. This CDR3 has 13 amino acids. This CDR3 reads CAIEDRGPYEQYF. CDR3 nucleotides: TGTGCTATAGAAGACAGGGGCCCATACGAGCAGTACTTC.

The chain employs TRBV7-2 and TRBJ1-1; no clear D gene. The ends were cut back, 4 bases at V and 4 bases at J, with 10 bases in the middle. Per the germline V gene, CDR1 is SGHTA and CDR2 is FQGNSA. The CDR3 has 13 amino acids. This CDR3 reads CASSSYLSTEAFF. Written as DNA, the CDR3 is TGTGCCAGCAGCTCCTACCTAAGCACTGAAGCTTTCTTT.

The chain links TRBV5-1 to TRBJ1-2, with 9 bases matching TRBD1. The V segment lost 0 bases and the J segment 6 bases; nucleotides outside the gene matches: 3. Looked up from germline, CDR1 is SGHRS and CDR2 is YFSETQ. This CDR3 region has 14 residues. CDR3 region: CASSLADRGDGYTF. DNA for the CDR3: TGCGCCAGCAGCTTGGCGGACAGGGGTGATGGCTACACCTTC.

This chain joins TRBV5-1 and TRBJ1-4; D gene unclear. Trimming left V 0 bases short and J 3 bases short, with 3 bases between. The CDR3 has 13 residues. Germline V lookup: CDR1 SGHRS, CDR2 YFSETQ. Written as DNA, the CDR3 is TGCGCCAGCAGCTTGGAGGCTAATGAAAAACTGTTTTTT. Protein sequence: CASSLEANEKLFF.

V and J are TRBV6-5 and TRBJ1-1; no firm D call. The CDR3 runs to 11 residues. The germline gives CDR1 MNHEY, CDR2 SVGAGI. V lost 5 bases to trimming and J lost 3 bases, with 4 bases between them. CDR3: CASSRHTEAFF. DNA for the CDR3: TGTGCCAGCAGTCGGCACACTGAAGCTTTCTTT.

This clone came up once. This CDR3 reads CASSLDTSGYNEQFF. The CDR3 DNA sequence: TGCGCCAGCAGCTTGGATACATCGGGTTACAATGAGCAGTTCTTC. The chain links TRBV5-1 to TRBJ2-1; D gene uncertain. CDR3 size: 15 residues. V lost 0 bases and J 4 bases, leaving 11 bases between the germline ends. The germline V gene has CDR1 SGHRS and CDR2 YFSETQ.

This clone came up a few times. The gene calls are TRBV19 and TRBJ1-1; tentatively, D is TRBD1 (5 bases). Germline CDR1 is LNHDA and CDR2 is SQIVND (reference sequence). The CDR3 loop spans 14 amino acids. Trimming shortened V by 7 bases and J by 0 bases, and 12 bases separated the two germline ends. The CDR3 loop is CASNEAGLNTEAFF. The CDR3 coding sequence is TGTGCCAGTAATGAAGCAGGGTTGAACACTGAAGCTTTCTTT. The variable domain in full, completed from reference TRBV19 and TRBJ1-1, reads DGGITQSPKYLFRKEGQNVTLSCEQNLNHDAMYWYRQDPGQGLRLIYYSQIVNDFQKGDIAEGYSVSREKKESFPLTVTSAQKNPTAFYLCASNEAGLNTEAFFGQGTRLTVV.

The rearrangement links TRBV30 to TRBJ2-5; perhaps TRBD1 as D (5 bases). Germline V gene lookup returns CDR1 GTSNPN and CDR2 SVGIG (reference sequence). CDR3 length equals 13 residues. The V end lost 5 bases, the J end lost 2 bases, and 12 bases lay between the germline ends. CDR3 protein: CAWLAGRQETQYF. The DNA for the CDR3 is TGTGCCTGGCTTGCAGGGCGACAAGAGACCCAGTACTTC.

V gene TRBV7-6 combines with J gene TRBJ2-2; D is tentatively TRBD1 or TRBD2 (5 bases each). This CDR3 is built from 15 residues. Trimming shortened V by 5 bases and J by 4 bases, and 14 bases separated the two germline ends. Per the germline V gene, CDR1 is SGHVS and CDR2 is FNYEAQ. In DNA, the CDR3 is TGTGCCAGCAGCCCGGGGCGCAGGGTCACCGGGGAGCTGTTTTTT. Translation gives CASSPGRRVTGELFF.

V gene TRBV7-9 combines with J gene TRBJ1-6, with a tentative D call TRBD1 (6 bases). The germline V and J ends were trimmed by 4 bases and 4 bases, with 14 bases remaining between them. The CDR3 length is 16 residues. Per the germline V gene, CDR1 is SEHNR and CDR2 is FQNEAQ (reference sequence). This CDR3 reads CASSSRTVRYNSPLHF. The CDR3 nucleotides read TGTGCCAGCAGCTCCCGGACAGTACGTTATAATTCACCCCTCCACTTT.

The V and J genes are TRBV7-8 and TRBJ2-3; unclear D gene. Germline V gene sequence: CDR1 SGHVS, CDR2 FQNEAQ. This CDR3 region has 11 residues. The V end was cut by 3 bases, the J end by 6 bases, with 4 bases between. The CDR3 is CASSFQDTQYF. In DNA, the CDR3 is TGTGCCAGCAGCTTTCAGGATACGCAGTATTTT. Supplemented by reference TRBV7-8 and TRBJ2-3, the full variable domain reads GAGVSQSPRYKVAKRGQDVALRCDPISGHVSLFWYQQALGQGPEFLTYFQNEAQLDKSGLPSDRFFAERPEGSVSTLKIQRTQQEDSAVYLCASSFQDTQYFGPGTRLTVL.

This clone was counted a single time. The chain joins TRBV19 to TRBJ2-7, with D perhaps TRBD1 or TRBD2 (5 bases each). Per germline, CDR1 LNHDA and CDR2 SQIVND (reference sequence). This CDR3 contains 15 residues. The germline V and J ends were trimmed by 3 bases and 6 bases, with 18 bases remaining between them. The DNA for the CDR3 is TGTGCCAGTAGTATCCAGGGACGGACGCATGTCGAGCAGTACTTC. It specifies CASSIQGRTHVEQYF.

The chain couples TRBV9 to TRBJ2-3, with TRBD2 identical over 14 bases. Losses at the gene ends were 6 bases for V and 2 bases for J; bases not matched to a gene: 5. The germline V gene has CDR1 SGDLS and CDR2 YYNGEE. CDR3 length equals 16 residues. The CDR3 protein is CASTWTSGGHTDTQYF. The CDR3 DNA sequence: TGTGCCAGCACCTGGACTAGCGGGGGGCACACAGATACGCAGTATTTT. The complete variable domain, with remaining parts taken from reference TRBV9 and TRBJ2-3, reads DSGVTQTPKHLITATGQRVTLRCSPRSGDLSVYWYQQSLDQGLQFLIQYYNGEERAKGNILERFSAQQFPDLHSELNLSSLELGDSALYFCASTWTSGGHTDTQYFGPGTRLTVL.

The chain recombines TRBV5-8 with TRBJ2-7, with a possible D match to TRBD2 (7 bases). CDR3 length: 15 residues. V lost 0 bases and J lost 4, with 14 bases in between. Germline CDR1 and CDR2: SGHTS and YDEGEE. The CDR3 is CASSLGGGGPYEQYF. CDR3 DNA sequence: TGTGCCAGCAGCTTGGGGGGCGGGGGCCCTTACGAGCAGTACTTC.

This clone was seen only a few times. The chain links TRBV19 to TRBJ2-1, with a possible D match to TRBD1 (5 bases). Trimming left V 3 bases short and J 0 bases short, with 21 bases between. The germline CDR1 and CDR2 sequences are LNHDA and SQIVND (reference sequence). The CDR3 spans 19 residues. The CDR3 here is CASSMSPGSRPSSYNEQFF. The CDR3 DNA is TGTGCCAGTAGTATGAGCCCAGGGTCCCGGCCTAGCTCCTACAATGAGCAGTTCTTC.

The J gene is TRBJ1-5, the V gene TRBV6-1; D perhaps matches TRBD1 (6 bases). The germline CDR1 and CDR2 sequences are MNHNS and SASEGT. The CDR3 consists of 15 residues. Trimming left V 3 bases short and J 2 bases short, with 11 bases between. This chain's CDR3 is CASSDGGGGNQPQHF. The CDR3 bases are TGTGCCAGCAGTGATGGAGGGGGAGGCAATCAGCCCCAGCATTTT.

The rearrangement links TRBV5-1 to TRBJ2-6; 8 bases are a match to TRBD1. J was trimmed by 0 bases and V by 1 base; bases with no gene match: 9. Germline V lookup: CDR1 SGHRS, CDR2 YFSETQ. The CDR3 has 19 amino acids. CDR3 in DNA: TGCGCCAGCAGCTTGTTTGACAGGGGCGCTAGCTCTGGGGCCAACGTCCTGACTTTC. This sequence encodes CASSLFDRGASSGANVLTF.

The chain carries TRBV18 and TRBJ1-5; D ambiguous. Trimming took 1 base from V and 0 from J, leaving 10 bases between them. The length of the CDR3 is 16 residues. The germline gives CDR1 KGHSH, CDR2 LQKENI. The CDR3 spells CASSPLPGLSNQPQHF. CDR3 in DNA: TGTGCCAGCTCACCACTACCCGGACTTAGCAATCAGCCCCAGCATTTT.